The 26 T cell receptor beta chains below come from one sample, sequenced in a study of blood T cell repertoires in COVID-19. Data came from immunoSEQ multiplex PCR; TCRdb stores just in-frame clones and leaves some out. Altogether roughly 110,000 clones are present, around four fifths being singletons, with the ten largest covering 4% to 5.5%. Sequencing used peripheral blood. The receptors shown here come from a man aged 65 to 79 with acute or convalescent COVID-19.

Of note for this clone: The sample has other DNA sequences that encode this CDR3 too. The chain carries TRBV29-1 and TRBJ1-2; 7 nucleotides agree with TRBD1. J lost 4 bases, V lost 3 bases, and 2 bases had no gene match. The CDR3 consists of 12 residues. Germline loops: CDR1 SQVTM, CDR2 ANQGSEA. The CDR3 region is CSVDRDSYGYTF. CDR3 coding DNA: TGCAGCGTTGACCGGGACAGCTATGGCTACACCTTC.

The CDR3 spells CASSIQADSGNTIYF. Here the CDR3 DNA reads TGTGCCAGTAGTATTCAGGCAGACTCTGGAAACACCATATATTTT. This rearrangement joins TRBV19 to TRBJ1-3; no definite D call. The CDR3 is 15 residues long. Germline-derived CDR1 and CDR2 are LNHDA and SQIVND (reference sequence). The V gene lost 3 bases and the J gene lost 0 bases, with 9 bases spanning the gap.

The genes are TRBV5-1 and TRBJ2-2; D gene unclear. The germline V gene encodes CDR1 SGHRS and CDR2 YFSETQ. CDR3 length: 15 residues. V was clipped by 0 bases and J by 3 bases, with 9 bases between them. The CDR3 sequence: CASSLAETYTGELFF. DNA of the CDR3: TGCGCCAGCAGCTTGGCCGAAACATACACCGGGGAGCTGTTTTTT.

The rearrangement joins TRBV13 to TRBJ1-6; unclear D gene. This CDR3 spans 13 amino acids. Trimming took 3 bases from V and 8 from J, leaving 8 bases between them. Per the germline V gene, CDR1 is PRHDT and CDR2 is FYEKMQ (reference sequence). CDR3 residues: CASSFNRDSPLHF. In DNA form, the CDR3 reads TGTGCCAGCAGCTTTAACCGGGATTCACCCCTCCACTTT.

This clone has only a few counts. This chain links TRBV27 with TRBJ1-5; weak D call: TRBD1 (6 bases). Germline V lookup: CDR1 MNHEY, CDR2 SMNVEV (reference sequence). Trimming left V 6 bases short and J 0 bases short, with 15 bases between. CDR3 length equals 16 residues. The CDR3 bases are TGTGCCAGCAGACCCGGGACATCTTATAGCAATCAGCCCCAGCATTTT. Translated, it gives CASRPGTSYSNQPQHF.

V is TRBV5-6 and J is TRBJ2-1; 8 bases match TRBD2. The trim removed 6 bases at V and 3 bases at J, leaving 8 bases unmatched. CDR3 size: 15 residues. CDR1 is SGHDT, CDR2 YYEEEE, per germline. CDR3 sequence: CASNPGGPIYNEQFF. DNA of the CDR3: TGTGCCAGCAACCCGGGGGGGCCGATCTACAATGAGCAGTTCTTC. Variable domain in full (rest from reference TRBV5-6 and TRBJ2-1): DAGVTQSPTHLIKTRGQQVTLRCSPKSGHDTVSWYQQALGQGPQFIFQYYEEEERQRGNFPDRFSGHQFPNYSSELNVNALLLGDSALYLCASNPGGPIYNEQFFGPGTRLTVL.

There are a few counts of this clone. V gene TRBV3-1 (or the pseudogene TRBV3-2) combines with J gene TRBJ1-2; TRBD1 is a possible D gene (6 bases). The CDR3 extends over 13 amino acids. CDR1 LGHDT and CDR2 YNNKEL come from the germline V gene (reference sequence). V lost 1 base and J lost 6, with 9 bases in between. This CDR3 is CASSQVQGNGYTF. The CDR3 region has the DNA TGTGCCAGCAGCCAAGTCCAGGGGAATGGCTACACCTTC.

The chain employs TRBV9 and TRBJ1-2; 7 bases map to TRBD1. Trimming at V came to 2 bases and at J to 4 bases, leaving 11 bases not matched to a gene. This CDR3 has 16 amino acids. Per germline, CDR1 SGDLS and CDR2 YYNGEE. The CDR3 sequence: CASSVFDRVGSYGYTF. Written as DNA, the CDR3 is TGTGCCAGCAGCGTGTTCGACAGGGTTGGGAGCTATGGCTACACCTTC. Full variable domain (outside the CDR3, taken from reference TRBV9 and TRBJ1-2): DSGVTQTPKHLITATGQRVTLRCSPRSGDLSVYWYQQSLDQGLQFLIQYYNGEERAKGNILERFSAQQFPDLHSELNLSSLELGDSALYFCASSVFDRVGSYGYTFGSGTRLTVV.

The chain employs TRBV9 and TRBJ2-2, with a weak D call TRBD1 (5 bases). This CDR3 has 13 amino acids. Germline loops: CDR1 SGDLS, CDR2 YYNGEE. V shed 3 bases and J shed 4 bases, with 7 bases lying between them. As DNA, the CDR3 is TGTGCCAGCAGCGCACAGGCCACCGGGGAGCTGTTTTTT. The encoded protein is CASSAQATGELFF. Based on the CDR3 plus reference TRBV9 and TRBJ2-2, the full variable domain is DSGVTQTPKHLITATGQRVTLRCSPRSGDLSVYWYQQSLDQGLQFLIQYYNGEERAKGNILERFSAQQFPDLHSELNLSSLELGDSALYFCASSAQATGELFFGEGSRLTVL.

The J gene is TRBJ1-1, the V gene TRBV5-1, with 7 bases fitting TRBD1. The CDR3 sequence is 16 residues long. The germline CDR1 and CDR2 sequences are SGHRS and YFSETQ. The junction had 9 bases not matched to a gene; V was cut back by 4 bases and J by 0 bases. The DNA of the CDR3 is TGCGCCAGCAGCACCGAACCCACAGGGGTGAACACTGAAGCTTTCTTT. It codes for CASSTEPTGVNTEAFF.

The sample holds a few counts of this clone. The chain joins TRBV25-1 to TRBJ2-5; tentative D call: TRBD1 (6 bases). The CDR3 has 14 residues. The germline V and J ends were trimmed by 4 bases and 5 bases, with 14 bases remaining between them. Germline V lookup: CDR1 MGHDK, CDR2 SYGVNS. The CDR3: CASSGTGFGETQYF. Here the CDR3 DNA reads TGTGCCAGCAGTGGAACAGGGTTCGGCGAGACCCAGTACTTC.

This clone was seen only a few times. The J gene is TRBJ1-3, the V gene TRBV11-2; possible D gene TRBD1, 6 bases. This CDR3 is built from 15 residues. CDR1 SGHAT and CDR2 FQNNGV come from the germline V gene. Trimming took off 1 base at V and 4 bases at J, with 11 bases between the two ends. CDR3 coding DNA: TGTGCCAGCAGCTTAGTACAGGGATACGGAAACACCATATATTTT. Amino acids: CASSLVQGYGNTIYF.

V gene TRBV18 combines with J gene TRBJ1-2, with 8 nucleotides matching TRBD1. The CDR3 loop spans 14 amino acids. Germline loops: CDR1 KGHSH, CDR2 LQKENI. V dropped 3 bases and J dropped 7; count of bases not matched to a gene: 7. The CDR3 sequence: CASSPGTGKTGYTF. CDR3 nucleotide sequence: TGTGCCAGCTCACCCGGGACAGGAAAAACTGGCTACACCTTC. The complete variable domain, with remaining parts taken from reference TRBV18 and TRBJ1-2, reads NAGVMQNPRHLVRRRGQEARLRCSPMKGHSHVYWYRQLPEEGLKFMVYLQKENIIDESGMPKERFSAEFPKEGPSILRIQQVVRGDSAAYFCASSPGTGKTGYTFGSGTRLTVV.

The V gene is TRBV9, the J gene TRBJ1-1, with D perhaps matching TRBD1 (5 bases). This CDR3 is built from 15 residues. The germline CDR1 and CDR2 sequences are SGDLS and YYNGEE. V was pared by 0 bases and J by 5 bases, with 14 bases between. The CDR3 DNA is TGTGCCAGCAGCGTAGGAGGGGTAGGAGGGACTGAAGCTTTCTTT. This sequence encodes CASSVGGVGGTEAFF.

The chain joins TRBV5-1 to TRBJ2-2; D remains ambiguous. V was cut by 1 base and J by 1 base, with 11 bases left in between. CDR1 is SGHRS, CDR2 YFSETQ, per germline. The CDR3 loop spans 16 amino acids. The CDR3 sequence is CASSLRSSKNTGELFF. In nucleotides, the CDR3 is TGCGCCAGCAGCTTGAGGAGTTCCAAGAACACCGGGGAGCTGTTTTTT.

V is TRBV3-1 (or the pseudogene TRBV3-2) and J is TRBJ1-3; TRBD1 might be the D (6 bases). CDR3 length: 13 amino acids. Between the trimmed V and J ends, which lost 6 bases and 7 bases, there was a span of 13 bases. CDR1 is LGHDT and CDR2 is YNNKEL in the germline V gene (reference sequence). CDR3 residues: CASSYAGANTIYF. The CDR3 nucleotides read TGTGCCAGCAGTTACGCAGGGGCGAACACCATATATTTT.

The rearrangement joins TRBV9 to TRBJ1-1; tentative D call: TRBD1 (5 bases). V lost 4 bases to trimming and J lost 2 bases, with 12 bases between them. Germline CDR1 and CDR2: SGDLS and YYNGEE. This CDR3 spans 14 amino acids. The CDR3 sequence: CASSPTTVNTEAFF. CDR3 nucleotide sequence: TGTGCCAGCAGCCCTACGACAGTTAACACTGAAGCTTTCTTT. Full variable domain (outside the CDR3, taken from reference TRBV9 and TRBJ1-1): DSGVTQTPKHLITATGQRVTLRCSPRSGDLSVYWYQQSLDQGLQFLIQYYNGEERAKGNILERFSAQQFPDLHSELNLSSLELGDSALYFCASSPTTVNTEAFFGQGTRLTVV.

This clone was detected only a few times. The gene calls are TRBV19 and TRBJ1-3, with TRBD1 identical over 7 bases. J lost 2 bases, V lost 9 bases, and 4 bases had no gene match. The germline CDR1 and CDR2 sequences are LNHDA and SQIVND (reference sequence). CDR3 length: 13 amino acids. The CDR3 nucleotides read TGTGCCAGCGGACAGGCAACTGGAAACACCATATATTTT. Its protein product is CASGQATGNTIYF.

This clone was seen a single time. This chain joins TRBV3-1 (or the pseudogene TRBV3-2) and TRBJ1-2; TRBD1 is a possible D gene (6 bases). Trimming pared 1 base from V and 6 bases from J, leaving 12 bases between. The germline gives CDR1 LGHDT, CDR2 YNNKEL (reference sequence). This CDR3 is built from 14 residues. CDR3 amino acids: CASSQGSPGDGYTF. The DNA for the CDR3 is TGTGCCAGCAGCCAAGGTTCGCCAGGGGATGGCTACACCTTC.

The J gene is TRBJ1-4, the V gene TRBV2; a possible D gene is TRBD1 (6 bases). Germline V gene data show CDR1 as SNHLY and CDR2 as FYNNEI. This CDR3 contains 14 residues. V dropped 3 bases and J dropped 7 bases, with 12 bases sitting between them. The CDR3 reads CASSDGGAGEKLFF. CDR3 in DNA: TGTGCCAGCAGTGACGGGGGGGCTGGTGAAAAACTGTTTTTT.

The J gene is TRBJ1-2, the V gene TRBV9; no firm D call. Trimming removed 0 bases from V and 2 bases from J, with 8 bases in between. The CDR3 length is 14 residues. Per germline, CDR1 SGDLS and CDR2 YYNGEE. The CDR3 loop reads CASSVDVRNYGYTF. In DNA, the CDR3 is TGTGCCAGCAGCGTAGACGTCAGAAACTATGGCTACACCTTC.

V gene TRBV7-8 combines with J gene TRBJ2-7; weak D call: TRBD2 (7 bases). This CDR3 is built from 15 residues. The V and J ends lost 5 bases and 3 bases respectively, with 17 bases between them. The germline V gene encodes CDR1 SGHVS and CDR2 FQNEAQ. CDR3 in DNA: TGTGCCAGCAGCCCGCCGGCGGGGGCAGTCTACGAGCAGTACTTC. It is translated as CASSPPAGAVYEQYF.

V and J are TRBV10-3 and TRBJ1-5, with D uncertain. There are 12 residues in the CDR3. CDR1 is ENHRY, CDR2 SYGVKD, per germline. The V end lost 8 bases, the J end lost 0 bases, and 5 bases lay between the germline ends. This CDR3 is CAIGNSNQPQHF. The CDR3 DNA reads TGTGCCATCGGCAATAGCAATCAGCCCCAGCATTTT.

The chain employs TRBV19 and TRBJ1-1; D is uncertain. The V gene's germline CDR1 is LNHDA and CDR2 SQIVND (reference sequence). The CDR3 totals 12 residues. Deletions cut 9 bases from V and 0 bases from J, with 8 bases between. This chain's CDR3 is CASNSMNTEAFF. For the CDR3, the DNA is TGTGCCAGCAATTCCATGAACACTGAAGCTTTCTTT.

This chain connects TRBV7-9 to TRBJ1-3; D gene unclear. V lost 5 bases, J lost 4 bases, and 15 bases lay in between. This CDR3 has 15 amino acids. The germline V gene has CDR1 SEHNR and CDR2 FQNEAQ (reference sequence). The CDR3 here is CASSRSGSFGNTIYF. DNA for the CDR3: TGTGCCAGCAGCCGCTCCGGGTCGTTCGGAAACACCATATATTTT.

V is TRBV27 and J is TRBJ1-2; 7 bases fit TRBD1. CDR3 length: 14 residues. V lost 6 bases to trimming and J lost 6 bases; unmatched junction nucleotides: 10. Germline assignment: CDR1 MNHEY and CDR2 SMNVEV (reference sequence). The DNA of the CDR3 is TGTGCCAGCAGCATACCGGGACAGCCCCATGGCTACACCTTC. Translation gives CASSIPGQPHGYTF.